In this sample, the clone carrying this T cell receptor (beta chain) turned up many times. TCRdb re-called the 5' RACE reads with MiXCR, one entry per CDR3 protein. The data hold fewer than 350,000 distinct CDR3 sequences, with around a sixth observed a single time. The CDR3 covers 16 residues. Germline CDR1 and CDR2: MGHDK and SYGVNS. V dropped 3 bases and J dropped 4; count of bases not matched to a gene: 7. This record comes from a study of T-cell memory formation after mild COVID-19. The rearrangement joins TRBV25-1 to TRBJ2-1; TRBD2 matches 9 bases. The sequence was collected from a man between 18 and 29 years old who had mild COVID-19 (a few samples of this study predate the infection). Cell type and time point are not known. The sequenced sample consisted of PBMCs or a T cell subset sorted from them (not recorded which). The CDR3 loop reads CASSDPLAGPYNEQFF. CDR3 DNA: TGTGCCAGCAGTGACCCTCTAGCGGGGCCTTACAATGAGCAGTTCTTC.